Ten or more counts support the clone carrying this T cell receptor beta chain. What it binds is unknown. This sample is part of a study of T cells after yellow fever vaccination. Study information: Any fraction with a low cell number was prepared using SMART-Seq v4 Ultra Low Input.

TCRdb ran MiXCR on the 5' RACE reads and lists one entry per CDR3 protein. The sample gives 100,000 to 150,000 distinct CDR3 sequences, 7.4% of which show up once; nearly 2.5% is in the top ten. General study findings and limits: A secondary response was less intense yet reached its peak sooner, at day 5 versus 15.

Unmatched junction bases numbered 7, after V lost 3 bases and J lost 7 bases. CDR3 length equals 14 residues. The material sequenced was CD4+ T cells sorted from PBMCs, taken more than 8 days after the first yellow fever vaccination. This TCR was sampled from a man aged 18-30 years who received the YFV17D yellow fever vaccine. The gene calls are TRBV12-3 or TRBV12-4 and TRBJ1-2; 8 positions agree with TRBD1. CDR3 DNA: TGTGCCAGCAGTTTTGATACAGGGGGAGGTGGCTACACCTTC. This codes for CASSFDTGGGGYTF.